In its sample, the clone carrying this T cell receptor (beta chain) was seen a few times. These data originate in a study of blood T cell repertoires in COVID-19. Study at large: Samples of COVID-19 (acute and convalescent) were obtained from the United States, Italy and Spain. PBMCs, B-cell-depleted T cells, or T cells were the source of the cDNA or gDNA that made up the material.

CDR3 length: 13 amino acids. V was trimmed by 4 bases and J by 9 bases, leaving 16 bases between them. Some clones are missing from TCRdb's copy, which holds only in-frame ones; the method was immunoSEQ multiplex PCR. The table shows just over 200,000 clones, with over 60% occurring only once. The TCR originated in a woman in her 70s with acute or convalescent COVID-19. V and J are TRBV5-3 and TRBJ1-1; D is perhaps TRBD1 (5 bases). TRBV5-3 is designated an ORF whose function remains uncertain. Source material: peripheral blood. CDR3 sequence reads: CARSPRQNGKAFF. The CDR3 coding sequence is TGTGCCAGAAGCCCACGACAGAATGGAAAAGCTTTCTTT.